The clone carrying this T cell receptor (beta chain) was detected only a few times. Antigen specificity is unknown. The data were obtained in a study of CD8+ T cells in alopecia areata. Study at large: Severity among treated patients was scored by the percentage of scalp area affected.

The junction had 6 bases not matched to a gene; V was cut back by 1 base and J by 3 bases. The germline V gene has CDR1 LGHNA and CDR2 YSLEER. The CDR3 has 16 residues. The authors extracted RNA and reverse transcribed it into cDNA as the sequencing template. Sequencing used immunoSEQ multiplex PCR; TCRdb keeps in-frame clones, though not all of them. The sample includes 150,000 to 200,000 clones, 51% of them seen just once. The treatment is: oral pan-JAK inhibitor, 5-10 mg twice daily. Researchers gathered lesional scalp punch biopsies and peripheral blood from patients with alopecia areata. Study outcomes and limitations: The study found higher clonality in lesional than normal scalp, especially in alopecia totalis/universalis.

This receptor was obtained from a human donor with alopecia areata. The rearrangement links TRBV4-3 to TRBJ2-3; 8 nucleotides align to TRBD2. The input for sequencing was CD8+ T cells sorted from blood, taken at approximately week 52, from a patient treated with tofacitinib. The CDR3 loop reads CASSQAPGGATDTQYF. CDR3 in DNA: TGCGCCAGCAGCCAAGCCCCCGGGGGGGCGACAGATACGCAGTATTTT.